This entry lists 28 T cell receptor beta chains sequenced from one sample in a study of CXCR3-negative and CXCR3-positive naive CD8 T cells. The study made its TRB cDNA libraries by 5' RACE, adding UMI labels. TCRdb re-called the 5' RACE reads; one entry per CDR3 protein, DNA not given. Reported are about 84,000 distinct CDR3 sequences; the ten largest clones contain roughly 0.64%. Their recognized antigens are unknown. The study's findings and limits: Hydrophobicity was higher for TRB CDR3s found in CXCR3-positive naive cells than in CXCR3-negative naive cells.

Input material: naive CXCR3+ CD8+ T cells from blood. Subset in this sample: CD45RO-CCR7+CD27+CD95- naive CD8+ T cells expressing CXCR3 (TNR3+). The receptors originated from a human donor in good health. Some clones in this sample may be carry-over from other donors' samples.

The chain couples TRBV9 to TRBJ2-1. CDR1 and CDR2 from the germline V gene are SGDLS and YYNGEE. The CDR3 has 14 amino acids. The CDR3 sequence: CASSVEGKGNEQFF.

The chain carries TRBV20-1 and TRBJ2-7; lacking DNA, the TRBD2 call made by TCRdb goes unchecked. The CDR3 runs to 15 residues. Germline assignment: CDR1 DFQATT and CDR2 SNEGSKA (reference sequence). The CDR3 region is CSARDGTSGTREQYF.

CDR3 protein: CSVEDPGSAYEQYF. The rearrangement uses TRBV29-1 and TRBJ2-7. Germline loops: CDR1 SQVTM, CDR2 ANQGSEA. This CDR3 region has 14 residues.

This chain joins TRBV6-2 or TRBV6-3 and TRBJ2-1; lacking DNA, the TRBD2 call made by TCRdb goes unchecked. The germline gives CDR1 MNHEY, CDR2 SVGEGT. The CDR3 is made up of 16 amino acids. This CDR3 is CASSSLKSGDFNEQFF.

V gene TRBV27 combines with J gene TRBJ2-5; the D call of TRBD1 rests on TCRdb alone, since no DNA is present to check it. Germline-derived CDR1 and CDR2 are MNHEY and SMNVEV (reference sequence). The CDR3 loop spans 14 amino acids. The CDR3 loop reads CASSPRQGAETQYF.

The rearrangement joins TRBV6-2 or TRBV6-3 to TRBJ2-7. Germline V CDR1 and CDR2: MNHEY, SVGEGT. This CDR3 is 14 amino acids long. CDR3 amino acids: CASSYSTATYEQYF.

V is TRBV11-2 and J is TRBJ2-1. Per germline, CDR1 SGHAT and CDR2 FQNNGV. The CDR3 sequence is 15 residues long. CDR3 region: CASSLEASVYNEQFF. Full variable domain (remainder filled in from reference TRBV11-2 and TRBJ2-1): EAGVAQSPRYKIIEKRQSVAFWCNPISGHATLYWYQQILGQGPKLLIQFQNNGVVDDSQLPKDRFSAERLKGVDSTLKIQPAKLEDSAVYLCASSLEASVYNEQFFGPGTRLTVL.

This chain joins TRBV20-1 and TRBJ1-5; checking the TCRdb D call of TRBD1 is not possible without DNA. Germline CDR1 DFQATT, CDR2 SNEGSKA (reference sequence). The CDR3 spans 14 residues. The CDR3: CSATDRGINQPQHF.

The CDR3: CSVREQGSYEQYF. The chain links TRBV29-1 to TRBJ2-7; TCRdb outputs TRBD1, but without DNA this stays unchecked. The CDR3 is 13 residues long. Germline V gene sequence: CDR1 SQVTM, CDR2 ANQGSEA.

The chain employs TRBV6-6 and TRBJ2-1. Germline CDR1 is MNHNY and CDR2 is SVGAGI (reference sequence). CDR3 length: 16 residues. The CDR3 is CASSYSWGDSYNEQFF.

The chain is built from TRBV5-4 and TRBJ2-4; TCRdb picks TRBD1, but there is no DNA to check that call. Looked up from germline, CDR1 is SGHNT and CDR2 is YYREEE (reference sequence). The CDR3 sequence is 15 residues long. The CDR3 loop reads CASSSGTAFRNIQYF.

The V call is TRBV12-3 or TRBV12-4, the J call TRBJ1-1. CDR3 length equals 14 residues. The CDR3: CASSSLGGTGEAFF.

The chain joins TRBV29-1 to TRBJ2-5; no DNA is available, so the TRBD1 call from TCRdb remains unchecked. Germline V gene sequence: CDR1 SQVTM, CDR2 ANQGSEA. CDR3 length equals 16 residues. The CDR3 spells CSVDFWTGDSGETQYF.

V usage is TRBV29-1 and J usage is TRBJ1-1; the TRBD1 assignment by TCRdb is unverifiable without DNA. The CDR3 is 16 amino acids. Germline assignment: CDR1 SQVTM and CDR2 ANQGSEA. The CDR3 region is CSGNGGGDRGTLGAFF.

CDR3 sequence reads: CSARDRHTNTEAFF. The chain has TRBV20-1 and TRBJ1-1. CDR3 length: 14 residues. From germline, CDR1 is DFQATT and CDR2 SNEGSKA (reference sequence).

CDR3 protein: CASGVPSGGQGLHNEQFF. The chain combines TRBV28 with TRBJ2-1; TCRdb names TRBD1, which stays unverified in the absence of DNA. The CDR3 covers 18 residues. Germline V gene sequence: CDR1 MDHEN, CDR2 SYDVKM.

The rearrangement uses TRBV29-1 and TRBJ2-7. Germline loops: CDR1 SQVTM, CDR2 ANQGSEA. The CDR3 covers 15 residues. The CDR3 protein is CSVEIGTEFSYEQYF.

The rearrangement uses TRBV6-2 or TRBV6-3 and TRBJ1-5. Germline V lookup: CDR1 MNHEY, CDR2 SVGEGT. This CDR3 contains 14 residues. The CDR3 sequence: CASSLGLSGPPQHF.

The gene calls are TRBV20-1 and TRBJ2-2. CDR1 is DFQATT and CDR2 is SNEGSKA in the germline V gene (reference sequence). The CDR3 runs 13 residues. CDR3 amino acids: CSATTLGNGELFF.

The chain combines TRBV29-1 with TRBJ1-1; TCRdb returns TRBD1, unconfirmable since there is no DNA. Germline V gives CDR1 SQVTM, CDR2 ANQGSEA. The CDR3 has 14 residues. The CDR3 loop is CSVEAGAPNTEAFF.

The chain links TRBV5-1 to TRBJ2-7; TCRdb gives TRBD1 as the D gene, but with no DNA this cannot be confirmed. CDR3 length: 14 amino acids. From germline, CDR1 is SGHRS and CDR2 YFSETQ. The CDR3 sequence: CASRESGQIYEQYF.

The rearrangement links TRBV12-3 or TRBV12-4 to TRBJ2-7. This CDR3 is built from 13 residues. The CDR3 sequence is CASSPSLAYEQYF.

This chain links TRBV5-1 with TRBJ2-3. This CDR3 contains 12 residues. Germline CDR1 and CDR2: SGHRS and YFSETQ. The CDR3 protein is CASSQDAYTQYF.

This chain connects TRBV28 to TRBJ2-4; the TCRdb D gene call, TRBD1, has no DNA to confirm it. The CDR3 has 17 residues. CDR1 is MDHEN, CDR2 SYDVKM, per germline. CDR3 sequence reads: CASNLSGGDIAKNIQYF.

The rearrangement links TRBV6-5 to TRBJ2-3; as DNA is missing, the TRBD2 call by TCRdb cannot be tested. Germline V gene lookup returns CDR1 MNHEY and CDR2 SVGAGI. The CDR3 covers 20 residues. CDR3 amino acids: CASSYSSQGLAGASPDTQYF.

The chain carries TRBV6-5 and TRBJ1-3. This CDR3 is 15 amino acids long. From germline, CDR1 is MNHEY and CDR2 SVGAGI. The CDR3 reads CASSYGTDSGNTIYF.

V is TRBV20-1 and J is TRBJ2-7. This CDR3 region has 15 residues. Looked up from germline, CDR1 is DFQATT and CDR2 is SNEGSKA (reference sequence). The chain's CDR3 is CSARKPSADFYEQYF.

This chain links TRBV29-1 with TRBJ2-4; the D call from TCRdb, TRBD1, cannot be confirmed without DNA. CDR3 size: 12 residues. Per the germline V gene, CDR1 is SQVTM and CDR2 is ANQGSEA. The CDR3 loop reads CSVETPQGVQYF.